A single sample gave rise to the 25 T cell receptor beta chains below, sequenced in a study of blood T cell repertoires in COVID-19. Sequencing used immunoSEQ multiplex PCR; TCRdb keeps in-frame clones, though not all of them. This sample yields 100,000 to 150,000 clones, of which about 74% are seen a single time; around 6% belongs to the top ten. The sequenced sample consisted of peripheral blood. All receptors derive from a man in his sixties with acute or convalescent COVID-19.

As concerns this clone: Other DNA sequences in this specimen translate into the identical CDR3. The chain links TRBV5-1 to TRBJ1-1; D call uncertain. Trimming left V 2 bases short and J 1 base short, with 6 bases between. The CDR3 covers 13 residues. Germline V gives CDR1 SGHRS, CDR2 YFSETQ. For the CDR3, the DNA is TGCGCCAGCAGCTTACAACGGAACACTGAAGCTTTCTTT. This gives the protein CASSLQRNTEAFF. The entire variable domain, with the rest obtained from reference TRBV5-1 and TRBJ1-1, is as follows: KAGVTQTPRYLIKTRGQQVTLSCSPISGHRSVSWYQQTPGQGLQFLFEYFSETQRNKGNFPGRFSGRQFSNSRSEMNVSTLELGDSALYLCASSLQRNTEAFFGQGTRLTVV.

This clone was observed a few times. The chain recombines TRBV28 with TRBJ1-5; no firm D call. This CDR3 has 13 amino acids. The germline gives CDR1 MDHEN, CDR2 SYDVKM. V was pared by 7 bases and J by 3 bases, with 10 bases between. CDR3 nucleotide sequence: TGTGCCAGCACCAGTAGCTTCAATCAGCCCCAGCATTTT. Translating it yields CASTSSFNQPQHF.

The chain has TRBV30 and TRBJ1-2, with D possibly matching TRBD1 (6 bases). The V end lost 6 bases, the J end lost 8 bases, and 22 bases lay between the germline ends. CDR3 length equals 14 residues. Looked up from germline, CDR1 is GTSNPN and CDR2 is SVGIG (reference sequence). The DNA for the CDR3 is TGTGCCTGCGACACCGGCAGGGGTAGTCACGGCTACACCTTC. The encoded protein is CACDTGRGSHGYTF.

The genes are TRBV30 and TRBJ2-3, with a weak D call TRBD2 (6 bases). The CDR3 runs to 14 residues. CDR1 and CDR2 from the germline V gene are GTSNPN and SVGIG (reference sequence). The CDR3 coding sequence is TGTGTAGCGAGGAGGGGTCCTAGCACAGATACGCAGTATTTT. Translation gives CVARRGPSTDTQYF.

This clone showed up many times. The J gene is TRBJ1-4, the V gene TRBV7-9; tentative D call: TRBD1 (6 bases). CDR3 length equals 16 residues. Germline CDR1 SEHNR, CDR2 FQNEAQ (reference sequence). Trimming removed 5 bases from V and 0 bases from J, with 13 bases in between. CDR3 sequence (DNA): TGTGCCAGCAGCCCGGGACAACCTACAACTAATGAAAAACTGTTTTTT. Amino acids: CASSPGQPTTNEKLFF.

The rearrangement links TRBV18 to TRBJ1-3; D gene uncertain. Germline CDR1 is KGHSH and CDR2 is LQKENI. V lost 3 bases, J lost 4 bases, and 19 bases lay in between. This CDR3 contains 17 residues. The CDR3 loop reads CASSPLPRSESGNTIYF. In nucleotides, the CDR3 is TGTGCCAGCTCACCCCTCCCCCGGTCCGAGAGCGGAAACACCATATATTTT.

This clone is a singleton in its sample. This sequence joins TRBV11-2 and TRBJ2-7; D perhaps matches TRBD1 (6 bases). The CDR3 totals 15 residues. Germline V gene data show CDR1 as SGHAT and CDR2 as FQNNGV. The V and J ends lost 2 bases and 4 bases respectively, with 15 bases between them. The CDR3 nucleotides are TGTGCCAGCAGCTTACCACCCGGACAGACGTACGAGCAGTACTTC. It specifies CASSLPPGQTYEQYF.

The chain joins TRBV4-2 to TRBJ1-2, with 9 bases aligning to TRBD1. Germline trimming cut 3 bases from V and 3 bases from J; bases unmatched to any gene: 5. The CDR3 consists of 15 residues. CDR1 is LGHNA and CDR2 is YNFKEQ in the germline V gene. The CDR3: CASSQYRTGDYGYTF. Written as DNA, the CDR3 is TGTGCCAGCAGCCAGTACAGGACAGGGGACTATGGCTACACCTTC.

J is TRBJ2-2 and V is TRBV10-2; 8 positions agree with TRBD2. V lost 8 bases, J lost 6 bases, and 8 bases stayed unmatched. Germline lookup yields CDR1 WSHSY and CDR2 SAAADI. The CDR3 is 14 amino acids. The CDR3 loop is CASVGRALPGELFF. As DNA, the CDR3 is TGCGCCAGCGTCGGGAGGGCCCTCCCCGGGGAGCTGTTTTTT.

This clone was observed a handful of times. The chain has TRBV30 and TRBJ1-1; D is uncertain. The V end lost 3 bases, the J end lost 7 bases, and 12 bases lay between the germline ends. The V gene's germline CDR1 is GTSNPN and CDR2 SVGIG (reference sequence). This CDR3 comprises 12 residues. CDR3 loop: CAWSPRSGEAFF. As DNA, the CDR3 is TGTGCCTGGAGCCCGAGATCGGGTGAAGCTTTCTTT.

This CDR3 is CASSLTGAYGYTF. Written as DNA, the CDR3 is TGTGCCAGCAGTTTGACAGGGGCCTATGGCTACACCTTC. This chain connects TRBV27 to TRBJ1-2; 8 nucleotides align to TRBD1. The J segment lost 4 bases and the V segment lost 3 bases, leaving 1 base of the junction unmatched. Per germline, CDR1 MNHEY and CDR2 SMNVEV (reference sequence). CDR3 length: 13 amino acids.

This chain links TRBV30 with TRBJ2-7; D perhaps matches TRBD1 (6 bases). The ends were cut back, 3 bases at V and 7 bases at J, with 16 bases in the middle. The germline V gene has CDR1 GTSNPN and CDR2 SVGIG (reference sequence). The CDR3 has 13 residues. The CDR3 sequence: CAWRTSGTPEQYF. The CDR3 region has the DNA TGTGCCTGGAGGACCTCCGGGACACCTGAGCAGTACTTC. The full variable domain, in which reference TRBV30 and TRBJ2-7 provide the parts outside the CDR3, is SQTIHQWPATLVQPVGSPLSLECTVEGTSNPNLYWYRQAAGRGLQLLFYSVGIGQISSEVPQNLSASRPQDRQFILSSKKLLLSDSGFYLCAWRTSGTPEQYFGPGTRLTVT.

This rearrangement joins TRBV6-1 to TRBJ1-5; tentative D call: TRBD1 (6 bases). Trimming removed 2 bases at V and 2 bases at J, with 13 bases between. In germline, CDR1 is MNHNS, CDR2 SASEGT. This CDR3 comprises 16 residues. The CDR3 reads CASSEYLAGGNQPQHF. For the CDR3, the DNA is TGTGCCAGCAGTGAATACTTAGCAGGGGGCAATCAGCCCCAGCATTTT.

V and J are TRBV7-9 and TRBJ1-1; the match to TRBD1 covers 7 bases. V was pared by 1 base and J by 4 bases, with 3 bases of the junction left unmatched. The CDR3 covers 14 residues. CDR1 SEHNR and CDR2 FQNEAQ come from the germline V gene (reference sequence). CDR3 in DNA: TGTGCCAGCAGCTTAGGCAGGGGGAGCACTGAAGCTTTCTTT. Translation: CASSLGRGSTEAFF.

The chain has TRBV5-1 and TRBJ2-1; possibly TRBD2 for D (7 bases). Per the germline V gene, CDR1 is SGHRS and CDR2 is YFSETQ. V lost 7 bases, J lost 7 bases, and 18 bases lay in between. The CDR3 has 14 amino acids. The CDR3 loop reads CASSGEGPINEQFF. The DNA of the CDR3 is TGCGCCAGCTCAGGGGAGGGCCCCATTAATGAGCAGTTCTTC.

This clone appeared many times. This rearrangement joins TRBV6-5 to TRBJ1-4, with D maybe TRBD1 (6 bases). Germline V CDR1 and CDR2: MNHEY, SVGAGI. There are 14 residues in the CDR3. V lost 8 bases to trimming and J lost 7 bases, with 17 bases between them. The CDR3 is CASASGAVGEKLFF. CDR3 nucleotide sequence: TGTGCCAGCGCCTCAGGGGCCGTTGGTGAAAAACTGTTTTTT.

The chain joins TRBV5-6 to TRBJ2-2; 9 nucleotides align to TRBD1. The germline CDR1 and CDR2 sequences are SGHDT and YYEEEE. V was pared by 4 bases and J by 4 bases, with 8 bases of the junction left unmatched. This CDR3 spans 16 amino acids. The CDR3 bases are TGTGCCAGCAGCAAAAACAGGGGGCGCGTCACCGGGGAGCTGTTTTTT. Residues: CASSKNRGRVTGELFF.

This rearrangement joins TRBV29-1 to TRBJ2-7; a weak D match, TRBD2 (6 bases). This CDR3 region has 13 residues. Germline CDR1 reads SQVTM; CDR2 reads ANQGSEA. The germline V and J ends were trimmed by 6 bases and 6 bases, with 18 bases remaining between them. The CDR3 loop is CSVGGRTTREQYF. The CDR3 region has the DNA TGCAGCGTGGGGGGACGGACGACCCGCGAGCAGTACTTC.

This chain uses TRBV28 with TRBJ1-1, with D tentatively TRBD1 (5 bases). Trimming pared 5 bases from V and 1 base from J, leaving 11 bases between. Germline-derived CDR1 and CDR2 are MDHEN and SYDVKM. This CDR3 has 14 residues. This chain's CDR3 is CASSPRVQNTEAFF. CDR3 coding DNA: TGTGCCAGCAGTCCCAGGGTACAGAACACTGAAGCTTTCTTT.

The V gene is TRBV7-3, the J gene TRBJ1-1; 8 bases are shared with TRBD1. Germline-derived CDR1 and CDR2 are SGHTA and FQGTGA. J lost 1 base, V lost 5 bases, and 6 bases had no gene match. The CDR3 runs 15 residues. CDR3 sequence: CASSEQGATNTEAFF. DNA for the CDR3: TGTGCCAGCAGCGAGCAGGGGGCAACGAACACTGAAGCTTTCTTT. Full variable domain (remainder filled in from reference TRBV7-3 and TRBJ1-1): GAGVSQTPSNKVTEKGKYVELRCDPISGHTALYWYRQSLGQGPEFLIYFQGTGAADDSGLPNDRFFAVRPEGSVSTLKIQRTERGDSAVYLCASSEQGATNTEAFFGQGTRLTVV.

The sample holds a few counts of this clone. The J gene is TRBJ2-2, the V gene TRBV6-5, with D perhaps TRBD2 (5 bases). The CDR3 totals 15 residues. CDR1 and CDR2 from the germline V gene are MNHEY and SVGAGI. V lost 6 bases and J lost 4, with 15 bases in between. CDR3 residues: CASRGELGPTGELFF. CDR3 nucleotides: TGTGCCAGCAGGGGAGAACTAGGCCCCACCGGGGAGCTGTTTTTT.

This chain joins TRBV24-1 and TRBJ1-2; 10 nucleotides agree with TRBD1. The length of the CDR3 is 14 residues. Germline CDR1 reads KGHDR; CDR2 reads SFDVKD. J was trimmed by 6 bases and V by 4 bases; bases with no gene match: 4. CDR3 sequence reads: CATSDSDRGNGYTF. As DNA, the CDR3 is TGTGCCACCAGTGACTCGGACAGGGGGAATGGCTACACCTTC.

This clone has a single count. The V call is TRBV3-1 (or the pseudogene TRBV3-2), the J call TRBJ1-2; D is perhaps TRBD1 (6 bases). Per germline, CDR1 LGHDT and CDR2 YNNKEL (reference sequence). The CDR3 contains 15 residues. With 4 bases removed from V and 4 bases from J, the gap between germline ends came to 16 bases. CDR3 in amino acids: CASSRRTDSSYGYTF. The CDR3 DNA reads as TGTGCCAGCAGCCGTCGGACAGATTCATCCTATGGCTACACCTTC.

V gene TRBV5-1 combines with J gene TRBJ2-3; the match to TRBD1 covers 9 bases. Germline values: CDR1 SGHRS, CDR2 YFSETQ. The CDR3 sequence is 15 residues long. V dropped 5 bases and J dropped 4; count of bases not matched to a gene: 8. The CDR3 protein is CASRLITGGADTQYF. CDR3 sequence (DNA): TGCGCCAGCAGACTAATTACAGGGGGCGCAGATACGCAGTATTTT.

This chain connects TRBV11-3 to TRBJ1-2; TRBD1 matches at 12 bases. The germline V gene encodes CDR1 SGHNT and CDR2 YENEEA. Unmatched junction bases numbered 12, after V lost 4 bases and J lost 6 bases. CDR3 length: 17 amino acids. Here the CDR3 reads CASSSIGTGGSLDGYTF. The CDR3 DNA reads TGTGCCAGCAGCTCAATCGGGACAGGGGGCAGTCTAGATGGCTACACCTTC.